The T cell receptor (beta chain) described here comes from a study of T cell changes during pregnancy in multiple sclerosis. The table came from immunoSEQ multiplex PCR; TCRdb's copy has only in-frame clones and leaves some out. Among about 29,000 clones listed, just over 90% were seen once. The germline V and J ends were trimmed by 0 bases and 7 bases, with 7 bases remaining between them. Germline loops: CDR1 SGHDT, CDR2 YYEEEE. The CDR3 spans 13 residues. The chain recombines TRBV5-6 with TRBJ1-4; no clear D gene. This sequence was found in a female donor with multiple sclerosis, enrolled in a pregnancy study. The sample consisted of CD8+ T cells from peripheral blood mononuclear cells, taken before pregnancy. CDR3 residues: CASSLARSEKLFF. CDR3 in DNA: TGTGCCAGCAGCTTGGCAAGGAGTGAAAAACTGTTTTTT.